A single sample is the source of the 25 T cell receptor beta chains below, sequenced in a study of shared clonotypes between healthy human individuals. The table came from immunoSEQ multiplex PCR; TCRdb's copy has only in-frame clones and leaves some out. The repertoire holds roughly 2 million clones, with almost 96% as singletons. The sample taken for sequencing was naive CD4+ T cells sorted from blood. Subset indicated: CD45RA+ positively selected. These TCRs come from a man between 18 and 35 years old in good health.

This clone was observed a single time. The CDR3 region is CASSEPVWGHRGPRNEQFF. CDR3 DNA sequence: TGCGCCAGCAGTGAGCCCGTTTGGGGACATCGGGGCCCGCGCAATGAGCAGTTCTTC. The chain carries TRBV10-1 and TRBJ2-1, with a weak D call TRBD1 (6 bases). V lost 2 bases and J 6 bases, leaving 26 bases between the germline ends. Germline V gene sequence: CDR1 WNHNN, CDR2 SYGVQD (reference sequence). The CDR3 has 19 residues.

The chain has TRBV28 and TRBJ2-7; 7 bases are a match to TRBD1. The V and J ends lost 4 bases and 5 bases, in that order; junction bases with no gene match: 11. Germline CDR1 MDHEN, CDR2 SYDVKM. The CDR3 consists of 15 residues. CDR3 protein: CASSSPTGNSHEQYF. CDR3 bases: TGTGCCAGCAGTTCCCCGACAGGGAACAGCCACGAGCAGTACTTC.

In DNA, the CDR3 is TGTGCCAGCGACAGGGCCCCCTGGGACGAGCAGTACTTC. This translates into CASDRAPWDEQYF. The gene calls are TRBV5-8 and TRBJ2-7; 7 bases align to TRBD1. From germline, CDR1 is SGHTS and CDR2 YDEGEE. Trimming removed 7 bases from V and 5 bases from J; junction bases left unmatched: 9. The CDR3 is made up of 13 amino acids.

The V and J genes are TRBV29-1 and TRBJ2-5, with D tentatively TRBD1 or TRBD2 (7 bases each). V lost 7 bases and J lost 3, with 21 bases in between. This CDR3 spans 15 amino acids. The germline gives CDR1 SQVTM, CDR2 ANQGSEA. CDR3 in amino acids: CSGRGVPGQKETQYF. The CDR3 region has the DNA TGCAGCGGCCGGGGGGTTCCGGGACAGAAAGAGACCCAGTACTTC. The full variable domain, in which reference TRBV29-1 and TRBJ2-5 provide the parts outside the CDR3, is SAVISQKPSRDICQRGTSLTIQCQVDSQVTMMFWYRQQPGQSLTLIATANQGSEATYESGFVIDKFPISRPNLTFSTLTVSNMSPEDSSIYLCSGRGVPGQKETQYFGPGTRLLVL.

The chain couples TRBV4-1 to TRBJ1-2; D remains ambiguous. The germline CDR1 and CDR2 sequences are MGHRA and YSYEKL. Trimming removed 4 bases from V and 2 bases from J, with 17 bases in between. CDR3 length: 16 amino acids. The CDR3 sequence is CASSLPTPGFNYGYTF. The DNA for the CDR3 is TGCGCCAGCAGCCTTCCTACCCCGGGTTTCAACTATGGCTACACCTTC.

The chain carries TRBV6-1 and TRBJ2-7, with D possibly matching TRBD1 (5 bases). V dropped 4 bases and J dropped 3 bases, with 13 bases sitting between them. Germline V gene data show CDR1 as MNHNS and CDR2 as SASEGT. The CDR3 consists of 14 residues. CDR3 DNA sequence: TGTGCCAGCAGTGTAGGTCAGGGCAGCTACGAGCAGTACTTC. Its protein is CASSVGQGSYEQYF.

The rearrangement uses TRBV30 and TRBJ2-7; 9 nucleotides match TRBD1. The CDR3 has 13 residues. Looked up from germline, CDR1 is GTSNPN and CDR2 is SVGIG (reference sequence). With V trimmed by 2 bases and J by 8 bases, 7 bases remained unmatched. CDR3 sequence (DNA): TGTGCCTGGAGTCGGCAGGGACAGGGCAAGCAGTACTTC. This gives the protein CAWSRQGQGKQYF.

This chain links TRBV5-1 with TRBJ2-1; the match to TRBD1 covers 9 bases. The germline CDR1 and CDR2 sequences are SGHRS and YFSETQ. The CDR3 covers 15 residues. V shed 5 bases and J 9 bases; nucleotides not matched to a gene: 12. CDR3 in amino acids: CASSGGQGSIAEQFF. The CDR3 DNA sequence: TGCGCCAGCAGTGGTGGACAGGGGTCAATTGCTGAGCAGTTCTTC.

As for this clone: The same CDR3 can be traced to other DNA sequences in this sample. V and J are TRBV2 and TRBJ2-7; D is uncertain. The ends were cut back, 6 bases at V and 3 bases at J, with 9 bases in the middle. The germline V gene encodes CDR1 SNHLY and CDR2 FYNNEI. This CDR3 contains 12 residues. In DNA, the CDR3 is TGTGCCAGCAGCGCACAAGGCTACGAGCAGTACTTC. Translation: CASSAQGYEQYF.

The J gene is TRBJ2-7, the V gene TRBV4-1; the match to TRBD2 covers 11 bases. Germline assignment: CDR1 MGHRA and CDR2 YSYEKL. This CDR3 is built from 13 residues. The J segment lost 4 bases and the V segment lost 5 bases, leaving 1 base of the junction unmatched. In nucleotides, the CDR3 is TGCGCCAGCAGCTGGACTAGCGGGTACGAGCAGTACTTC. Protein product: CASSWTSGYEQYF.

This chain connects TRBV7-2 to TRBJ1-1; D is uncertain. In germline, CDR1 is SGHTA, CDR2 FQGNSA. Trimming took 1 base from V and 1 from J, leaving 7 bases between them. The CDR3 runs 14 residues. The CDR3, as DNA: TGTGCCAGCAGCTTAGGTCCCAGGAACACTGAAGCTTTCTTT. This encodes CASSLGPRNTEAFF.

This chain uses TRBV7-8 with TRBJ1-1; D gene uncertain. The CDR3 runs 14 residues. V was cut by 4 bases and J by 4 bases, with 13 bases left in between. Germline assignment: CDR1 SGHVS and CDR2 FQNEAQ. The CDR3 is CASSSGPGGTEAFF. The DNA of the CDR3 is TGTGCCAGCAGCTCGGGCCCCGGCGGCACTGAAGCTTTCTTT.

Concerning this clone itself: The sample has other DNA sequences that encode this CDR3 too. This rearrangement joins TRBV6-5 to TRBJ1-5, with 8 bases identical to TRBD1. Per germline, CDR1 MNHEY and CDR2 SVGAGI. The CDR3 is 15 residues long. Trimming at V came to 0 bases and at J to 4 bases, leaving 2 bases not matched to a gene. The CDR3 loop is CASSYSNRGNQPQHF. The CDR3 DNA reads TGTGCCAGCAGTTACTCCAACAGGGGGAATCAGCCCCAGCATTTT.

Comment on this clone: The sample carries other DNA sequences with the same CDR3. The V call is TRBV5-1, the J call TRBJ2-5, with TRBD1 as a possible D gene (6 bases). Trimming shortened V by 3 bases and J by 3 bases, and 9 bases separated the two germline ends. The CDR3 length is 13 residues. The germline V gene encodes CDR1 SGHRS and CDR2 YFSETQ. CDR3 nucleotide sequence: TGCGCCAGCAGCTCGTGGACAGAAGAGACCCAGTACTTC. Its protein product is CASSSWTEETQYF. The complete variable domain, with remaining parts taken from reference TRBV5-1 and TRBJ2-5, reads KAGVTQTPRYLIKTRGQQVTLSCSPISGHRSVSWYQQTPGQGLQFLFEYFSETQRNKGNFPGRFSGRQFSNSRSEMNVSTLELGDSALYLCASSSWTEETQYFGPGTRLLVL.

With respect to this clone: The junction does not match germline at one end; this may be a read error. The chain couples TRBV7-9 to TRBJ2-3, with D maybe TRBD1 (6 bases). From germline, CDR1 is SEHNR and CDR2 FQNEAQ (reference sequence). This CDR3 is 13 amino acids long. The CDR3 region has the DNA TGCGCCTGGGACACATTAAGCACAGATACGCAGTATTTT. This gives the protein CAWDTLSTDTQYF.

This clone was recorded once. V and J are TRBV25-1 and TRBJ1-2; the D is unclear. Germline CDR1 MGHDK, CDR2 SYGVNS. This CDR3 comprises 15 residues. V was pared by 2 bases and J by 7 bases, with 17 bases between. CDR3 sequence reads: CASSENPRPLGGYTF. The CDR3 DNA reads as TGTGCCAGCAGTGAAAATCCCAGGCCCCTGGGTGGCTACACCTTC.

The chain uses TRBV6-1 and TRBJ2-2, with D perhaps matching TRBD1 or TRBD2 (5 bases each). Germline V gene lookup returns CDR1 MNHNS and CDR2 SASEGT. V was pared by 6 bases and J by 2 bases, with 13 bases between. The CDR3 contains 15 residues. The CDR3 spells CASRYGDPNTGELFF. The CDR3 DNA sequence: TGTGCCAGCAGGTACGGGGACCCTAACACCGGGGAGCTGTTTTTT.

The chain uses TRBV6-5 and TRBJ1-6; D gene uncertain. There are 16 residues in the CDR3. Trimming took 0 bases from V and 3 from J, leaving 9 bases between them. Germline assignment: CDR1 MNHEY and CDR2 SVGAGI. The CDR3 nucleotides are TGTGCCAGCAGTTACTCGATGTCAAACTATAATTCACCCCTCCACTTT. It encodes CASSYSMSNYNSPLHF.

This chain connects TRBV4-1 to TRBJ2-2, with 14 positions matching TRBD2. V gave up 3 bases and J gave up 2 bases; unmatched junction bases: 8. Germline CDR1 MGHRA, CDR2 YSYEKL. The CDR3 length is 19 residues. The CDR3 DNA follows: TGCGCCAGCAGCCATGGACTAGCGGGAGGACCCCTAAACACCGGGGAGCTGTTTTTT. As protein: CASSHGLAGGPLNTGELFF.

This sequence joins TRBV18 and TRBJ1-6; D remains ambiguous. The germline CDR1 and CDR2 sequences are KGHSH and LQKENI. V was trimmed by 3 bases and J by 12 bases, leaving 12 bases between them. This CDR3 has 13 amino acids. In nucleotides, the CDR3 is TGTGCCAGCTCACCGGACGGAAATGGACCCCTCCACTTT. Encoded protein: CASSPDGNGPLHF.

The chain uses TRBV29-1 and TRBJ2-7; TRBD1 aligns across 7 bases. With V trimmed by 0 bases and J by 2 bases, 7 bases remained unmatched. Germline V gene sequence: CDR1 SQVTM, CDR2 ANQGSEA. The CDR3 is made up of 15 amino acids. CDR3 sequence reads: CSVEDPGQDPYEQYF. In DNA form, the CDR3 reads TGCAGCGTTGAAGATCCAGGACAGGATCCCTACGAGCAGTACTTC.

The chain links TRBV27 to TRBJ1-5; D possibly corresponds to TRBD1 (5 bases). The germline CDR1 and CDR2 sequences are MNHEY and SMNVEV (reference sequence). CDR3 size: 15 residues. The V end lost 3 bases, the J end lost 7 bases, and 16 bases lay between the germline ends. CDR3 nucleotide sequence: TGTGCCAGCAGTTTCCGGGGCAGTATTAGCCAGCCCCAGCATTTT. It specifies CASSFRGSISQPQHF.

The chain has TRBV30 and TRBJ2-2; the match to TRBD2 covers 7 bases. This CDR3 spans 15 amino acids. Germline V CDR1 and CDR2: GTSNPN, SVGIG (reference sequence). V lost 0 bases to trimming and J lost 9 bases; unmatched junction nucleotides: 10. In DNA, the CDR3 is TGTGCCTGGAGTGTACGGAGCGGGATAGGGCGGGAGCTGTTTTTT. Translating it yields CAWSVRSGIGRELFF.

V gene TRBV19 combines with J gene TRBJ2-6; D tentatively reads TRBD1 or TRBD2 (5 bases each). Deletions cut 1 base from V and 0 bases from J, with 13 bases between. The germline gives CDR1 LNHDA, CDR2 SQIVND (reference sequence). This CDR3 comprises 18 residues. The CDR3 region has the DNA TGTGCCAGTAGTATAGCAAGGGGACGGCTCTCTGGGGCCAACGTCCTGACTTTC. Translation gives CASSIARGRLSGANVLTF. Supplemented by reference TRBV19 and TRBJ2-6, the full variable domain reads DGGITQSPKYLFRKEGQNVTLSCEQNLNHDAMYWYRQDPGQGLRLIYYSQIVNDFQKGDIAEGYSVSREKKESFPLTVTSAQKNPTAFYLCASSIARGRLSGANVLTFGAGSRLTVL.

Here the CDR3 DNA reads TGTGCCAGTACAGGTGACTTTAATTCACCCCTCCACTTT. It yields the protein CASTGDFNSPLHF. The chain links TRBV28 to TRBJ1-6; tentatively, D is TRBD1 (5 bases). The V gene's germline CDR1 is MDHEN and CDR2 SYDVKM. The CDR3 runs to 13 residues. With 9 bases removed from V and 6 bases from J, the gap between germline ends came to 12 bases.